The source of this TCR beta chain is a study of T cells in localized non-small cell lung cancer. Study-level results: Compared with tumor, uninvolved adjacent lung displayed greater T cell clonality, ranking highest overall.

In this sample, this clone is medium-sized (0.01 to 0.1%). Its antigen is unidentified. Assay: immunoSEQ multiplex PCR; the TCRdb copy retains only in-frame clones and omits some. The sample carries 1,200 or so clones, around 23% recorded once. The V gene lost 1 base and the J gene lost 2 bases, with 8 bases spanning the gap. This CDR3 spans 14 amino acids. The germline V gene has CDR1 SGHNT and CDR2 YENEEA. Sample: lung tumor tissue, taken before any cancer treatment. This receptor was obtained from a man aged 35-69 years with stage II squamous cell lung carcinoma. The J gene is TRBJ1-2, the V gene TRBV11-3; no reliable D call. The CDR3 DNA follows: TGTGCCAGCAGCTTAGGCGGCAGCAACTATGGCTACACCTTC. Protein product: CASSLGGSNYGYTF.